These T cell receptor beta chains were read from a single sample in a study of T-cell memory formation after mild COVID-19. TCRdb ran MiXCR on the 5' RACE reads and lists one entry per CDR3 protein. The top ten hold 2% to 2.5% of the sample, which has over 120,000 distinct CDR3 sequences, 6% to 7% seen once. Sequenced sample: PBMCs or a T cell subset sorted from them (not recorded which). These receptors were obtained from an adult woman who had mild COVID-19 (a few samples of this study predate the infection). Cell type and time point are not known. CDR3s include the opening cysteine and the closing phenylalanine or tryptophan. D genes are given only for firm matches. Where a row states a size, it is once, few, many or the class of an expanded clone; other rows omit it.

abundance: -; d_gene: -; j_gene: TRBJ1-5; v_gene: TRBV19; CDR3nt: TGTGCCAGTATAGGCCGGGGTAACAATCAGCCCCAGCATTTT; CDR3aa: CASIGRGNNQPQHF
abundance: few; d_gene: -; j_gene: TRBJ2-3; v_gene: TRBV21-1; CDR3nt: TGTGCCAGCAGCCCCCGTCTGCGGGAAAGCACAGATACGCAGTATTTT; CDR3aa: CASSPRLRESTDTQYF
abundance: few; d_gene: TRBD1; j_gene: TRBJ1-5; v_gene: TRBV5-6; CDR3nt: TGTGCCAGCGGCACAGGGGGTGGTCAGCCCCAGCATTTT; CDR3aa: CASGTGGGQPQHF
abundance: many; d_gene: -; j_gene: TRBJ1-1; v_gene: TRBV7-2; CDR3nt: TGTGCCAGCAGCTTAGTCAGGGGCACTGAAGCTTTCTTT; CDR3aa: CASSLVRGTEAFF
abundance: few; d_gene: -; j_gene: TRBJ1-2; v_gene: TRBV7-9; CDR3nt: TGTGCCAGCAGCCCCGGGGGGGAAGACTATGGCTACACCTTC; CDR3aa: CASSPGGEDYGYTF
abundance: few; d_gene: -; j_gene: TRBJ2-1; v_gene: TRBV11-2; CDR3nt: TGTGCCAGCAGCTTAGGCACCCTGAGCTCCTACAATGAGCAGTTCTTC; CDR3aa: CASSLGTLSSYNEQFF
abundance: -; d_gene: -; j_gene: TRBJ1-1; v_gene: TRBV15; CDR3nt: TGTGCCACCAGCAGGCGGGGACCGACCCGTGAAGCTTTCTTT; CDR3aa: CATSRRGPTREAFF
abundance: few; d_gene: -; j_gene: TRBJ2-4; v_gene: TRBV7-2; CDR3nt: TGTGCCAGCAGCCCGACTGAAAACATTCAGTACTTC; CDR3aa: CASSPTENIQYF
abundance: -; d_gene: -; j_gene: TRBJ2-3; v_gene: TRBV24-1; CDR3nt: TGTGCCACCAGTGATCTCCGTTTGGGCACAGATACGCAGTATTTT; CDR3aa: CATSDLRLGTDTQYF
abundance: few; d_gene: -; j_gene: TRBJ2-4; v_gene: TRBV25-1; CDR3nt: TGTGCCAGCAGTCGGGACTCCTCACTATTC; CDR3aa: CASSRDSSLF
abundance: -; d_gene: -; j_gene: TRBJ1-3; v_gene: TRBV7-9; CDR3nt: TGTGCCAGCAGCTCGATGCAAAAAGACTGGCAGGCCAGCGGCACCATATATTTT; CDR3aa: CASSSMQKDWQASGTIYF